There are many counts of the clone carrying this T cell receptor (beta chain). Its antigen is currently unknown. The data are from a study of T cells in Graves' hyperthyroidism and ophthalmopathy. The study's findings and limits: Within blood appeared most thyroid clonotypes that had expanded above 0.001. From stable hyperthyroidism, ophthalmopathy was set apart by a 13 V-J model.

Amplification of TCR beta CDR3 regions used RNA as the template. A set of HTBI primers served as the primers for a first-round RT-PCR of the TCR CDR3. TCRdb re-called the multiplex PCR reads through MiXCR, storing one row per CDR3 protein. The top ten clones hold about 38% of a sample with about 380,000 distinct CDR3 sequences, under 20% of them seen once. Individuals with ophthalmopathy presented a Clinical Activity Score of at least 3, a NOSPECS grade of at least 4 and a duration under 3 months. Patients having uncontrolled infection, another autoimmune disease, pregnancy or lactation were not included. This CDR3 is 16 amino acids long. The J segment lost 7 bases and the V segment lost 1 base, leaving 12 bases of the junction unmatched.

The sample consisted of blood. The chain joins TRBV12-3 or TRBV12-4 to TRBJ2-7; TRBD2 agrees at 8 bases. This receptor was identified in a man between 18 and 29 years old with Graves' ophthalmopathy. CDR3 sequence (DNA): TGTGCCAGCAGTTTAGGAGCGGGGGCCAAGGGGGGGGAGCAGTACTTC. This encodes CASSLGAGAKGGEQYF.